Following are 32 T cell receptor beta chains from one sample sequenced in a study of PD-1 blockade in classical Hodgkin lymphoma. Regarding time point: cycle 4 day 1 (C4D1), after 6 weeks of nivolumab. No patient escaped relapse after autologous stem cell transplantation, and brentuximab vedotin exposure varied. From thawed PBMCs, CD8+ T cells were isolated by magnetic negative selection. Libraries were prepared by immunoSEQ multiplex PCR; TCRdb keeps only in-frame clonotypes and omits some of them. Here the sample spans thousands of clones, approximately 65% being singletons. Sequences were derived from CD8+ T cells from blood, sampled before the fourth cycle of nivolumab. Every receptor here comes from a human donor with classical Hodgkin lymphoma.

Of note for this clone: A read error is the likely source, as a far larger clone sits one nucleotide away. V is TRBV4-1 and J is TRBJ1-5; D is uncertain. The CDR3 has 12 amino acids. Trimming removed 0 bases from V and 7 bases from J, with 4 bases in between. Germline CDR1 is MGHRA and CDR2 is YSYEKL. CDR3 in amino acids: CASSQDRQPQHF. The CDR3 DNA follows: TGCGCCAGCAGCCAAGATAGACAGCCCCAGCATTTT.

This clone showed up just a few times. The chain's CDR3 is CASSLWSGTAYEQYF. The CDR3 region has the DNA TGTGCCAGCAGTTTATGGTCGGGGACAGCCTACGAGCAGTACTTC. This chain connects TRBV27 to TRBJ2-7, with 7 nucleotides matching TRBD1. J gave up 2 bases and V 1 base, and 5 bases lay outside the gene matches. This CDR3 has 15 residues. Looked up from germline, CDR1 is MNHEY and CDR2 is SMNVEV (reference sequence).

The J gene is TRBJ2-5, the V gene TRBV5-5; D may correspond to TRBD1 or TRBD2 (5 bases each). The closer fit of TRBJ2-7 to the DNA end suggests the J call may be wrong. Looked up from germline, CDR1 is SGHKS and CDR2 is YYEKEE (reference sequence). The CDR3 covers 14 residues. The CDR3 reads CASDLMGRMYEQYF. The CDR3 DNA reads as TGTGCCAGCGACCTAATGGGACGGATGTACGAGCAGTACTTC.

The V and J genes are TRBV18 and TRBJ1-1; D may be TRBD1 (5 bases). The CDR3 consists of 16 residues. The germline V gene encodes CDR1 KGHSH and CDR2 LQKENI. V was clipped by 6 bases and J by 2 bases, with 19 bases between them. CDR3 protein: CASSEDKGPRNTEAFF. DNA for the CDR3: TGTGCCAGCTCCGAGGACAAGGGGCCTAGAAACACTGAAGCTTTCTTT.

This clone was seen a single time. This chain joins TRBV27 and TRBJ1-4; TRBD1 matches at 10 bases. The CDR3 is 15 amino acids. In germline, CDR1 is MNHEY, CDR2 SMNVEV (reference sequence). V dropped 5 bases and J dropped 10; count of bases not matched to a gene: 10. The CDR3 loop reads CASSPLTGGRGKLFF. The CDR3 DNA follows: TGTGCCAGCAGTCCCTTGACAGGGGGCCGTGGAAAACTGTTTTTT.

The chain has TRBV7-9 and TRBJ1-2, with a weak D call TRBD1 (6 bases). V was clipped by 1 base and J by 8 bases, with 11 bases between them. CDR1 and CDR2 (germline): SEHNR, FQNEAQ (reference sequence). The CDR3 spans 13 residues. The CDR3 DNA sequence: TGTGCCAGCAGCTTAGGTACAGGGTACGGCTACACCTTC. Translation: CASSLGTGYGYTF.

The chain couples TRBV13 to TRBJ2-5; 12 bases match TRBD1. The CDR3 spans 16 residues. Germline V lookup: CDR1 PRHDT, CDR2 FYEKMQ (reference sequence). Unmatched junction bases numbered 6, after V lost 4 bases and J lost 3 bases. CDR3 coding DNA: TGTGCCAGCAGCTCTCGGGACAGGGGGCTTGAAGAGACCCAGTACTTC. Protein: CASSSRDRGLEETQYF.

The J gene is TRBJ2-7, the V gene TRBV7-9; 10 bases map to TRBD1. With V trimmed by 2 bases and J by 5 bases, 9 bases remained unmatched. The CDR3 consists of 16 residues. Germline loops: CDR1 SEHNR, CDR2 FQNEAQ (reference sequence). CDR3 coding DNA: TGTGCCAGCAGCTTAACCGGGACAGGGGAGAAGAACGAGCAGTACTTC. Amino acids: CASSLTGTGEKNEQYF.

The genes are TRBV4-1 and TRBJ2-3, with 8 bases identical to TRBD2. V was clipped by 5 bases and J by 3 bases; unmatched bases: 10. In germline, CDR1 is MGHRA, CDR2 YSYEKL. The CDR3 contains 16 residues. CDR3 sequence reads: CASSERLARETDTQYF. In DNA form, the CDR3 reads TGCGCCAGCAGCGAAAGACTAGCGAGGGAGACAGATACGCAGTATTTT.

The V call is TRBV7-9, the J call TRBJ2-1, with 9 bases identical to TRBD2. V shed 3 bases and J 6 bases; nucleotides not matched to a gene: 15. Germline V CDR1 and CDR2: SEHNR, FQNEAQ (reference sequence). This CDR3 contains 18 residues. The CDR3, as DNA: TGTGCCAGCAGCTTGAACCTCCCGCGGGGGGGCCGGGGCAATGAGCAGTTCTTC. Its translation: CASSLNLPRGGRGNEQFF.

The CDR3: CASSDWHHKGGELFF. Written as DNA, the CDR3 is TGTGCCAGCAGTGACTGGCACCACAAGGGCGGGGAGCTGTTTTTT. This sequence joins TRBV6-1 and TRBJ2-2; the D is unclear. The CDR3 is 15 residues long. CDR1 MNHNS and CDR2 SASEGT come from the germline V gene. Trimming took off 3 bases at V and 7 bases at J, with 15 bases between the two ends.

The genes are TRBV7-9 and TRBJ2-2; 8 nucleotides line up with TRBD2. The CDR3 is 16 amino acids. J lost 0 bases, V lost 7 bases, and 7 bases had no gene match. Germline CDR1 is SEHNR and CDR2 is FQNEAQ (reference sequence). CDR3 sequence (DNA): TGTGCCAGCAATAAGCGGGGGCTCCCGAACACCGGGGAGCTGTTTTTT. Its protein product is CASNKRGLPNTGELFF.

The CDR3 spells CASSYSIGTEAFF. CDR3 bases: TGTGCCAGCAGTTACTCGATCGGGACTGAAGCTTTCTTT. The rearrangement links TRBV6-6 to TRBJ1-1; D is undetermined. The CDR3 has 13 residues. The ends were cut back, 0 bases at V and 5 bases at J, with 7 bases in the middle. Germline loops: CDR1 MNHNY, CDR2 SVGAGI (reference sequence).

V is TRBV14 and J is TRBJ2-7; TRBD1 aligns across 7 bases. Trimming at V came to 2 bases and at J to 2 bases, leaving 6 bases not matched to a gene. The CDR3 is 15 amino acids. The germline CDR1 and CDR2 sequences are SGHDN and FVKESK. In DNA form, the CDR3 reads TGTGCCAGCAGCCAAAGGGACAGCCCTCCCTACGAGCAGTACTTC. Translating it yields CASSQRDSPPYEQYF.

The V call is TRBV27, the J call TRBJ1-5, with D unresolved. The germline V and J ends were trimmed by 1 base and 4 bases, with 5 bases remaining between them. CDR3 length: 13 amino acids. The germline V gene encodes CDR1 MNHEY and CDR2 SMNVEV (reference sequence). CDR3 in DNA: TGTGCCAGCAGTTTATTGGGAAATCAGCCCCAGCATTTT. It translates to CASSLLGNQPQHF.

This clone is deemed large (0.1 to 1%). The chain combines TRBV11-2 with TRBJ2-1; TRBD1 is a possible D gene (6 bases). The germline CDR1 and CDR2 sequences are SGHAT and FQNNGV. The V and J ends lost 1 base and 1 base respectively, with 11 bases between them. There are 16 residues in the CDR3. Here the CDR3 DNA reads TGTGCCAGCAGCTTAGTAACAGGGAAATCCTACAATGAGCAGTTCTTC. Protein sequence: CASSLVTGKSYNEQFF.

The chain employs TRBV7-2 and TRBJ2-4; D call uncertain. In germline, CDR1 is SGHTA, CDR2 FQGNSA. The CDR3 loop spans 11 amino acids. V gave up 5 bases and J gave up 8 bases, with 7 bases separating them. CDR3 nucleotides: TGTGCCAGCAGCCCAGGTTACATTCAGTACTTC. Translating it yields CASSPGYIQYF.

The CDR3 DNA sequence: TGTGCCAGCAGCTTACGAGTTGCTAACTACGAGCAGTACTTC. Translating gives CASSLRVANYEQYF. This chain joins TRBV7-8 and TRBJ2-7; unclear D gene. The CDR3 runs to 14 residues. Trimming cost V 2 bases and J 3 bases, with 11 bases left between them. Germline lookup yields CDR1 SGHVS and CDR2 FQNEAQ.

V gene TRBV9 combines with J gene TRBJ2-3; TRBD1 matches 12 bases. After removal of 2 bases from V and 4 bases from J, the junction contained 5 bases not matched to a gene. The V gene's germline CDR1 is SGDLS and CDR2 YYNGEE. The CDR3 has 16 amino acids. The CDR3 bases are TGTGCCAGCAGCGTCCCGGGACAGGGGGCCCCAGATACGCAGTATTTT. This sequence encodes CASSVPGQGAPDTQYF.

In its sample, this clone was seen a few times. The V gene is TRBV5-4, the J gene TRBJ1-2, with 7 bases lining up with TRBD1. Germline CDR1 SGHNT, CDR2 YYREEE (reference sequence). The CDR3 runs to 17 residues. The V and J ends lost 3 bases and 3 bases, in that order; junction bases with no gene match: 14. CDR3 amino acids: CASSSQLQGKRHYGYTF. For the CDR3, the DNA is TGTGCCAGCAGCTCCCAGCTACAGGGGAAGAGGCACTATGGCTACACCTTC.

The V call is TRBV15, the J call TRBJ2-3; D might be TRBD2 (7 bases). Trimming removed 11 bases from V and 2 bases from J, with 14 bases in between. The CDR3 sequence is 13 residues long. Germline loops: CDR1 LNHNV, CDR2 YYDKDF (reference sequence). The CDR3 loop is CASGGAYTDTQYF. The CDR3 DNA reads TGTGCCTCTGGGGGGGCTTACACAGATACGCAGTATTTT. Drawing the rest from reference TRBV15 and TRBJ2-3, the complete variable domain is DAMVIQNPRYQVTQFGKPVTLSCSQTLNHNVMYWYQQKSSQAPKLLFHYYDKDFNNEADTPDNFQSRRPNTSFCFLDIRSPGLGDTAMYLCASGGAYTDTQYFGPGTRLTVL.

This clone showed up just once. This chain joins TRBV28 and TRBJ2-3; no firm D call. From germline, CDR1 is MDHEN and CDR2 SYDVKM. The CDR3 sequence is 11 residues long. V lost 3 bases, J lost 8 bases, and 6 bases lay in between. The CDR3: CASSFDGTQYF. DNA of the CDR3: TGTGCCAGCAGTTTTGATGGTACGCAGTATTTT.

This rearrangement joins TRBV4-3 to TRBJ1-4; D is unclear. Trimming shortened V by 5 bases and J by 4 bases, and 14 bases separated the two germline ends. CDR3 length: 15 amino acids. Germline CDR1 reads LGHNA; CDR2 reads YSLEER. The CDR3 nucleotides read TGCGCCAGCAGCTATACGTTCCGGAGTAATGAAAAACTGTTTTTT. The encoded protein is CASSYTFRSNEKLFF.

V is TRBV28 and J is TRBJ1-1, with D perhaps TRBD1 (5 bases). CDR3 length: 15 residues. The germline V gene has CDR1 MDHEN and CDR2 SYDVKM. Trimming pared 6 bases from V and 1 base from J, leaving 15 bases between. The CDR3 nucleotides are TGTGCCAGCAGAAATCACCGGGGCGGGAACACTGAAGCTTTCTTT. The encoded protein is CASRNHRGGNTEAFF.

This clone occurred a few times. This chain links TRBV5-4 with TRBJ2-7, with TRBD1 identical over 7 bases. V dropped 1 base and J dropped 0; count of bases not matched to a gene: 7. In germline, CDR1 is SGHNT, CDR2 YYREEE (reference sequence). The CDR3 length is 16 residues. CDR3 nucleotides: TGTGCCAGCAGCTTGACGCAGGGGGACCTCTCCTACGAGCAGTACTTC. It specifies CASSLTQGDLSYEQYF.

The chain combines TRBV13 with TRBJ2-3; maybe TRBD2 (5 bases). The CDR3 is 17 residues long. Germline V gives CDR1 PRHDT, CDR2 FYEKMQ (reference sequence). The ends were cut back, 5 bases at V and 2 bases at J, with 20 bases in the middle. For the CDR3, the DNA is TGTGCCAGCAGCCAACCAGCGGACGGAGGCGACACAGATACGCAGTATTTT. It specifies CASSQPADGGDTDTQYF.

This chain joins TRBV13 and TRBJ1-6, with D unclear. Germline CDR1 reads PRHDT; CDR2 reads FYEKMQ (reference sequence). The length of the CDR3 is 14 residues. Between the trimmed V and J ends, which lost 5 bases and 7 bases, there was a span of 12 bases. CDR3 nucleotide sequence: TGTGCCAGCAGCCCAGCCCCGAAAAATTCACCCCTCCACTTT. Translation: CASSPAPKNSPLHF.

The V call is TRBV4-3, the J call TRBJ2-7, with a tentative D call TRBD1 (5 bases). Deletions cut 2 bases from V and 3 bases from J, with 14 bases between. This CDR3 is 15 amino acids long. In germline, CDR1 is LGHNA, CDR2 YSLEER. The chain's CDR3 is CASSQQNSGFYEQYF. In DNA form, the CDR3 reads TGCGCCAGCAGCCAACAAAACTCAGGGTTCTACGAGCAGTACTTC.

This chain joins TRBV5-1 and TRBJ2-7; TRBD1 agrees at 7 bases. The V segment lost 3 bases and the J segment 5 bases; nucleotides outside the gene matches: 5. The CDR3 consists of 13 residues. The germline CDR1 and CDR2 sequences are SGHRS and YFSETQ. The CDR3 DNA is TGCGCCAGCAGCTGGAGACAGGGTGACGAGCAGTACTTC. Its translation: CASSWRQGDEQYF.

This clone was seen just once. V usage is TRBV5-4 and J usage is TRBJ1-1, with D hard to call. The CDR3 sequence is 13 residues long. Trimming shortened V by 4 bases and J by 2 bases, and 9 bases separated the two germline ends. In germline, CDR1 is SGHNT, CDR2 YYREEE (reference sequence). The CDR3 region is CASSTDENTEAFF. The CDR3, as DNA: TGTGCCAGCAGCACGGACGAAAACACTGAAGCTTTCTTT.

V usage is TRBV4-3 and J usage is TRBJ1-1, with TRBD1 as a possible D gene (5 bases). The CDR3 spans 14 residues. Germline CDR1 and CDR2: LGHNA and YSLEER. The germline V and J ends were trimmed by 3 bases and 4 bases, with 12 bases remaining between them. The CDR3 sequence: CASSQRSGGTEAFF. In nucleotides, the CDR3 is TGCGCCAGCAGCCAGAGGTCTGGGGGCACTGAAGCTTTCTTT.

This clone was counted between two and nine times. The genes are TRBV7-9 and TRBJ2-7; D remains unclear. This CDR3 region has 12 residues. V lost 4 bases to trimming and J lost 3 bases, with 7 bases between them. The germline gives CDR1 SEHNR, CDR2 FQNEAQ (reference sequence). CDR3 loop: CASSSTLYEQYF. CDR3 DNA sequence: TGTGCCAGCAGCTCCACTCTCTACGAGCAGTACTTC.